The clone carrying this TCR beta chain was detected many times. This table comes from immunoSEQ multiplex PCR, and its TCRdb copy is limited to in-frame clones, with some not included. Of 150,000 to 180,000 clones in the sample, over 90% were seen once. CDR1 and CDR2 (germline): LGHDT, YNNKEL (reference sequence). This CDR3 is 18 amino acids long. The V gene end was trimmed by 6 bases and the J gene end by 2 bases; junction bases not matched to a gene: 15. The data were obtained in a study of control samples from healthy donors and cancer patients. The sequencing input was blood. This receptor was obtained from a man aged 45 to 65 in good health. The V gene is TRBV3-1 (or the pseudogene TRBV3-2), the J gene TRBJ2-7; 11 bases align to TRBD2. The CDR3 sequence is CASRLLAGAPRATYEQYF. DNA for the CDR3: TGTGCCAGCAGGCTACTAGCGGGAGCTCCCCGAGCGACCTACGAGCAGTACTTC.